Listed here are 6 T cell receptor beta chains from one sample, sequenced in a study of yellow fever vaccine responses in identical twins. TCRdb used MiXCR to reprocess the RT-PCR reads, holding one entry per CDR3 protein. Of about 23,000 distinct CDR3 sequences in the sample, 60% to 80% were seen once. Sequenced here: T cells from blood (PBMCs), unsorted or a sorted subset (not recorded which), sampled before or after yellow fever vaccination (not recorded which). The receptors here all came from a young woman who received the yellow fever vaccine.

The V and J genes are TRBV20-1 and TRBJ2-1, with 9 nucleotides matching TRBD2. The CDR3 covers 15 residues. Germline-derived CDR1 and CDR2 are DFQATT and SNEGSKA (reference sequence). Trimming took 5 bases from V and 5 from J; bases not matched to a gene: 10. CDR3 nucleotides: TGCAGTGCTCTCCCCTTCGGCGGGGGGGACAATGAGCAGTTCTTC. Amino acid sequence: CSALPFGGGDNEQFF.

The chain combines TRBV2 with TRBJ2-3, with 9 bases that match TRBD2. Germline assignment: CDR1 SNHLY and CDR2 FYNNEI. This CDR3 has 15 residues. Unmatched junction bases numbered 6, after V lost 3 bases and J lost 5 bases. CDR3 protein: CASSDLLAGVDTQYF. Written as DNA, the CDR3 is TGTGCCAGCAGTGACCTACTAGCGGGTGTAGATACGCAGTATTTT. Complete variable domain (other parts from reference TRBV2 and TRBJ2-3): EPEVTQTPSHQVTQMGQEVILRCVPISNHLYFYWYRQILGQKVEFLVSFYNNEISEKSEIFDDQFSVERPDGSNFTLKIRSTKLEDSAMYFCASSDLLAGVDTQYFGPGTRLTVL.

V usage is TRBV14 and J usage is TRBJ2-3, with D perhaps TRBD2 (6 bases). Trimming removed 1 base at V and 2 bases at J, with 13 bases between. The CDR3 length is 16 residues. Germline values: CDR1 SGHDN, CDR2 FVKESK. The CDR3 DNA sequence: TGTGCCAGCAGCCAAGTCCGGGAGAGCTACACAGATACGCAGTATTTT. Its translation is CASSQVRESYTDTQYF.

The chain carries TRBV21-1 and TRBJ2-7; the table gives TRBD2 as D, unverified against the DNA. TRBV21-1 is a documented pseudogene. This CDR3 has 16 residues. The CDR3 protein is CASSAWGPSGSHEQYV. CDR3 DNA sequence: TGTGCCAGCAGCGCCTGGGGGCCTAGCGGGAGCCACGAGCAGTACGTC.

This clonotype has more than one count but fewer than ten. The chain is built from TRBV10-1 and TRBJ2-2; 12 bases fit TRBD2. The junction had 9 bases not matched to a gene; V was cut back by 3 bases and J by 7 bases. The CDR3 has 17 residues. Germline CDR1 WNHNN, CDR2 SYGVQD (reference sequence). The CDR3 reads CASSDSWTSGTDGELFF. CDR3 bases: TGCGCCAGCAGTGATTCCTGGACTAGCGGGACGGACGGGGAGCTGTTTTTT.

The CDR3 loop is CASSLGQANQPQHF. CDR3 nucleotide sequence: TGCGCCAGCAGCTTGGGACAGGCTAATCAGCCCCAGCATTTT. V is TRBV5-1 and J is TRBJ1-5; possibly TRBD1 for D (6 bases). The CDR3 is 14 residues long. CDR1 and CDR2 (germline): SGHRS, YFSETQ. V lost 0 bases, J lost 4 bases, and 8 bases lay in between.